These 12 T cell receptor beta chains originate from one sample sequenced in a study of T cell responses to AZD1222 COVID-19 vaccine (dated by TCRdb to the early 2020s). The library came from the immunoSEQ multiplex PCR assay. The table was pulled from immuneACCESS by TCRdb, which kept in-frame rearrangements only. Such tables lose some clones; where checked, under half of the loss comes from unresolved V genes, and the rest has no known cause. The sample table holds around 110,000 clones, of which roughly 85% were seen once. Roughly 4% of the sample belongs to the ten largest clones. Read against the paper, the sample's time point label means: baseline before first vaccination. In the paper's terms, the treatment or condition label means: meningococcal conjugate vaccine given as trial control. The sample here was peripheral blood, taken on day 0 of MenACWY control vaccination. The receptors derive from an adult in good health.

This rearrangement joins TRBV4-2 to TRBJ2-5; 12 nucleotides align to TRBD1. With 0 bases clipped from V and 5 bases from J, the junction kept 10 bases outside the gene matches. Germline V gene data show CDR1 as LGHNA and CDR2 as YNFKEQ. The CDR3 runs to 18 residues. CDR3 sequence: CASSQDPEGTGGAETQYF. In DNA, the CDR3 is TGTGCCAGCAGCCAAGATCCAGAAGGGACAGGGGGCGCCGAGACCCAGTACTTC.

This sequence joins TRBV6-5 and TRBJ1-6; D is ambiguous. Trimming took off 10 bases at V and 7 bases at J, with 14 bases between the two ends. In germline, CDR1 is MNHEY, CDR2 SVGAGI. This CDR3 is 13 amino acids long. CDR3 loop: CATRRAINSPLHF. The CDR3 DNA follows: TGTGCCACCCGGCGGGCAATCAATTCACCCCTCCACTTT.

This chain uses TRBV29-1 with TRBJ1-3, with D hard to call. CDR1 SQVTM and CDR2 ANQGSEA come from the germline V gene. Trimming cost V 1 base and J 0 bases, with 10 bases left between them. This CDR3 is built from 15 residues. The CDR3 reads CSVEAGFGSGNTIYF. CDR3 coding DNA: TGCAGCGTTGAAGCCGGGTTCGGCTCTGGAAACACCATATATTTT.

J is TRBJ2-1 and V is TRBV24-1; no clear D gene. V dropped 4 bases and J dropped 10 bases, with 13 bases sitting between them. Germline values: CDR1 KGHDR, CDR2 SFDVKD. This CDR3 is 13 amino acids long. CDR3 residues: CATSEPPLPEQFF. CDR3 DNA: TGTGCCACCAGTGAGCCCCCCCTTCCAGAGCAGTTCTTC.

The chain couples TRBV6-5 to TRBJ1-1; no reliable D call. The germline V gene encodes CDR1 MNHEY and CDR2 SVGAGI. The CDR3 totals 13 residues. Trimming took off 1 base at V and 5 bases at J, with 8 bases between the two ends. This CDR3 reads CASSYFRTTEAFF. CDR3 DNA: TGTGCCAGCAGTTACTTTAGGACGACTGAAGCTTTCTTT.

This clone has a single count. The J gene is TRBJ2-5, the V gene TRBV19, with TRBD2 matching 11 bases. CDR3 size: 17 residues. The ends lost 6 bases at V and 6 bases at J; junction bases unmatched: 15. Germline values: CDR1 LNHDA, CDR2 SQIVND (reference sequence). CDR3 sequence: CASSTSGGWVTKQTQYF. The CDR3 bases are TGTGCCAGTAGCACTAGCGGGGGCTGGGTCACGAAACAGACCCAGTACTTC.

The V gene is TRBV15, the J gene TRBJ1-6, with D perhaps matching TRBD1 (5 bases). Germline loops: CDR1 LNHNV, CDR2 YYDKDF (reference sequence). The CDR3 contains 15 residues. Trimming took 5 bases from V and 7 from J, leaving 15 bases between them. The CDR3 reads CATSSRGRENSPLHF. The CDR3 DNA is TGTGCCACCAGCTCCCGCGGCAGGGAAAATTCACCCCTCCACTTT.

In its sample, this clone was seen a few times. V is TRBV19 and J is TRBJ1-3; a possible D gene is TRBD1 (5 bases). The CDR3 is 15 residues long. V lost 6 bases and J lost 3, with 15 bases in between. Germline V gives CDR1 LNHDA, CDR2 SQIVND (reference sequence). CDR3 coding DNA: TGTGCCAGTAGCGGAGACAGAGCAGGTGGAAACACCATATATTTT. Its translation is CASSGDRAGGNTIYF.

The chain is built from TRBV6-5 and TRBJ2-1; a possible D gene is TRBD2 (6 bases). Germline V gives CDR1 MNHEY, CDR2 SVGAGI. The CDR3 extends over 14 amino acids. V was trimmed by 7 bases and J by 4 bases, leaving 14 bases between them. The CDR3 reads CASTGRGKYNEQFF. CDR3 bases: TGTGCCAGCACGGGGCGGGGTAAATACAATGAGCAGTTCTTC.

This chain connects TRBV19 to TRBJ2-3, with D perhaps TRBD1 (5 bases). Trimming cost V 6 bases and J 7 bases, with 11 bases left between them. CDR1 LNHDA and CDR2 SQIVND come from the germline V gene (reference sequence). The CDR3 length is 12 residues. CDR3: CASRKDIHTQYF. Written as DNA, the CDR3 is TGTGCCAGTAGGAAGGACATACATACGCAGTATTTT.

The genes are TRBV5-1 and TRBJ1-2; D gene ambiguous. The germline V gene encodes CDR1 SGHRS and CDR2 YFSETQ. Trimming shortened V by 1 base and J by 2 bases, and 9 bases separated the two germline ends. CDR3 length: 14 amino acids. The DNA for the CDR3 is TGCGCCAGCAGCTTGAATGCAGGCAACTATGGCTACACCTTC. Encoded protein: CASSLNAGNYGYTF.

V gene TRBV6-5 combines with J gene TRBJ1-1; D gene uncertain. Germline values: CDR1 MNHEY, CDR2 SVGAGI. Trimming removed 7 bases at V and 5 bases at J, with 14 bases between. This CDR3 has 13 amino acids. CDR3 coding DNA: TGTGCCAGCACCGCCATGAGCCAGACTGAAGCTTTCTTT. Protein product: CASTAMSQTEAFF.